Presented here are 9 T cell receptor beta chains from one specimen sequenced in a study of T cells in Graves' hyperthyroidism and ophthalmopathy. From RNA transcripts, TCR beta CDR3 regions were amplified. The TCR CDR3 first-round RT-PCR relied on the HTBI primer set. TCRdb independently ran MiXCR on the multiplex PCR reads; one entry per CDR3 protein. The sample has roughly 420,000 distinct CDR3 sequences; less than 20% are singletons. The specimen sequenced was blood. The receptors originated from a woman under 30 with Graves' hyperthyroidism.

This clonotype was seen at least ten times. This chain joins TRBV7-8 and TRBJ2-1; D not certain. V was trimmed by 5 bases and J by 0 bases, leaving 11 bases between them. Per germline, CDR1 SGHVS and CDR2 FQNEAQ. CDR3 length equals 15 residues. In nucleotides, the CDR3 is TGTGCCAGCAGCGTGACATTGTCCTCCTACAATGAGCAGTTCTTC. This codes for CASSVTLSSYNEQFF.

This clonotype was picked up many times. The chain has TRBV29-1 and TRBJ2-3; D is ambiguous. Germline V lookup: CDR1 SQVTM, CDR2 ANQGSEA. This CDR3 is 13 amino acids long. V lost 5 bases, J lost 0 bases, and 9 bases lay in between. DNA for the CDR3: TGCAGCGTTCCCTACCGCAGCACAGATACGCAGTATTTT. This gives the protein CSVPYRSTDTQYF.

The chain carries TRBV29-1 and TRBJ1-2, with a tentative D call TRBD1 (5 bases). V lost 4 bases and J 10 bases, leaving 19 bases between the germline ends. The CDR3 has 13 amino acids. Germline V lookup: CDR1 SQVTM, CDR2 ANQGSEA. CDR3 sequence: CSVAWGGDAVYTF. The CDR3, as DNA: TGCAGCGTTGCCTGGGGAGGGGACGCGGTCTACACCTTC. Looking up the rest from reference TRBV29-1 and TRBJ1-2 gives the full variable domain: SAVISQKPSRDICQRGTSLTIQCQVDSQVTMMFWYRQQPGQSLTLIATANQGSEATYESGFVIDKFPISRPNLTFSTLTVSNMSPEDSSIYLCSVAWGGDAVYTFGSGTRLTVV.

In its sample, this clonotype was seen many times. V gene TRBV11-2 combines with J gene TRBJ2-3; D gene ambiguous. Per the germline V gene, CDR1 is SGHAT and CDR2 is FQNNGV. V was clipped by 5 bases and J by 6 bases, with 12 bases between them. This CDR3 has 13 residues. CDR3 residues: CASSGWSRDTQYF. CDR3 coding DNA: TGTGCCAGCAGCGGGTGGAGCAGGGATACGCAGTATTTT.

This clonotype came up many times. The V call is TRBV24-1, the J call TRBJ2-3; D is possibly TRBD2 (5 bases). In germline, CDR1 is KGHDR, CDR2 SFDVKD. The CDR3 covers 15 residues. V lost 5 bases, J lost 2 bases, and 13 bases lay in between. The CDR3: CATSADLAPTDTQYF. CDR3 sequence (DNA): TGTGCCACCAGTGCAGATCTAGCCCCCACAGATACGCAGTATTTT.

At least ten counts were recorded for this clonotype. The rearrangement links TRBV10-3 to TRBJ2-2, with 11 bases matching TRBD2. The CDR3 sequence is 20 residues long. The V gene's germline CDR1 is ENHRY and CDR2 SYGVKD. The trim removed 4 bases at V and 5 bases at J, leaving 18 bases unmatched. The CDR3 coding sequence is TGTGCCATCAGTGTAGAAGTGACTAGCGGGAAATCGAAGGGGACCGGGGAGCTGTTTTTT. The encoded protein is CAISVEVTSGKSKGTGELFF.

At least ten counts were recorded for this clonotype. The rearrangement uses TRBV2 and TRBJ2-7; 7 bases line up with TRBD1. This CDR3 region has 14 residues. J lost 6 bases, V lost 7 bases, and 12 bases had no gene match. CDR1 and CDR2 (germline): SNHLY, FYNNEI. CDR3: CASNPGTVPGEQYF. CDR3 DNA sequence: TGTGCCAGCAATCCCGGGACAGTGCCGGGCGAGCAGTACTTC. Variable domain in full (rest from reference TRBV2 and TRBJ2-7): EPEVTQTPSHQVTQMGQEVILRCVPISNHLYFYWYRQILGQKVEFLVSFYNNEISEKSEIFDDQFSVERPDGSNFTLKIRSTKLEDSAMYFCASNPGTVPGEQYFGPGTRLTVT.

This clonotype was recorded a few times. This chain joins TRBV4-1 and TRBJ1-3; 9 bases are shared with TRBD1. The CDR3 has 16 amino acids. The ends lost 4 bases at V and 0 bases at J; junction bases unmatched: 4. The germline V gene encodes CDR1 MGHRA and CDR2 YSYEKL. In DNA, the CDR3 is TGCGCCAGCAGCCGACGGGACAGGGACTCTGGAAACACCATATATTTT. Its translation is CASSRRDRDSGNTIYF.

At least ten counts were recorded for this clonotype. The rearrangement links TRBV2 to TRBJ2-4; maybe TRBD1 (6 bases). The CDR3 sequence is 14 residues long. The ends were cut back, 8 bases at V and 4 bases at J, with 15 bases in the middle. In germline, CDR1 is SNHLY, CDR2 FYNNEI. CDR3 residues: CASAEDSLKNIQYF. CDR3 nucleotides: TGTGCCAGCGCTGAGGACAGTTTAAAAAACATTCAGTACTTC.